This T cell receptor beta chain is from a study of T cell responses to AZD1222 COVID-19 vaccine. This clone was recorded once. Its antigen is not identified. Germline values: CDR1 MDHEN, CDR2 SYDVKM. The CDR3 spans 11 residues. The germline V and J ends were trimmed by 6 bases and 4 bases, with 7 bases remaining between them. Produced via immunoSEQ multiplex PCR; TCRdb's table is partial and in-frame only. The profile covers over 130,000 clones, with under 95% appearing a single time and 5.1% taken by the ten largest. Study findings and constraints: Repertoire samples came only from after the peak T cell response. Regions 160-218 and 743-854 dominated among vaccine-associated CD4 TCRs spanning spike.

The V call is TRBV28, the J call TRBJ2-7, with D perhaps TRBD1 or TRBD2 (5 bases each). The sample here was peripheral blood, taken on day 0 of AZD1222 vaccination. The sequence was obtained from an adult in good health. Here the CDR3 reads CASSWGYEQYF. Written as DNA, the CDR3 is TGTGCCAGCAGCTGGGGGTACGAGCAGTACTTC.